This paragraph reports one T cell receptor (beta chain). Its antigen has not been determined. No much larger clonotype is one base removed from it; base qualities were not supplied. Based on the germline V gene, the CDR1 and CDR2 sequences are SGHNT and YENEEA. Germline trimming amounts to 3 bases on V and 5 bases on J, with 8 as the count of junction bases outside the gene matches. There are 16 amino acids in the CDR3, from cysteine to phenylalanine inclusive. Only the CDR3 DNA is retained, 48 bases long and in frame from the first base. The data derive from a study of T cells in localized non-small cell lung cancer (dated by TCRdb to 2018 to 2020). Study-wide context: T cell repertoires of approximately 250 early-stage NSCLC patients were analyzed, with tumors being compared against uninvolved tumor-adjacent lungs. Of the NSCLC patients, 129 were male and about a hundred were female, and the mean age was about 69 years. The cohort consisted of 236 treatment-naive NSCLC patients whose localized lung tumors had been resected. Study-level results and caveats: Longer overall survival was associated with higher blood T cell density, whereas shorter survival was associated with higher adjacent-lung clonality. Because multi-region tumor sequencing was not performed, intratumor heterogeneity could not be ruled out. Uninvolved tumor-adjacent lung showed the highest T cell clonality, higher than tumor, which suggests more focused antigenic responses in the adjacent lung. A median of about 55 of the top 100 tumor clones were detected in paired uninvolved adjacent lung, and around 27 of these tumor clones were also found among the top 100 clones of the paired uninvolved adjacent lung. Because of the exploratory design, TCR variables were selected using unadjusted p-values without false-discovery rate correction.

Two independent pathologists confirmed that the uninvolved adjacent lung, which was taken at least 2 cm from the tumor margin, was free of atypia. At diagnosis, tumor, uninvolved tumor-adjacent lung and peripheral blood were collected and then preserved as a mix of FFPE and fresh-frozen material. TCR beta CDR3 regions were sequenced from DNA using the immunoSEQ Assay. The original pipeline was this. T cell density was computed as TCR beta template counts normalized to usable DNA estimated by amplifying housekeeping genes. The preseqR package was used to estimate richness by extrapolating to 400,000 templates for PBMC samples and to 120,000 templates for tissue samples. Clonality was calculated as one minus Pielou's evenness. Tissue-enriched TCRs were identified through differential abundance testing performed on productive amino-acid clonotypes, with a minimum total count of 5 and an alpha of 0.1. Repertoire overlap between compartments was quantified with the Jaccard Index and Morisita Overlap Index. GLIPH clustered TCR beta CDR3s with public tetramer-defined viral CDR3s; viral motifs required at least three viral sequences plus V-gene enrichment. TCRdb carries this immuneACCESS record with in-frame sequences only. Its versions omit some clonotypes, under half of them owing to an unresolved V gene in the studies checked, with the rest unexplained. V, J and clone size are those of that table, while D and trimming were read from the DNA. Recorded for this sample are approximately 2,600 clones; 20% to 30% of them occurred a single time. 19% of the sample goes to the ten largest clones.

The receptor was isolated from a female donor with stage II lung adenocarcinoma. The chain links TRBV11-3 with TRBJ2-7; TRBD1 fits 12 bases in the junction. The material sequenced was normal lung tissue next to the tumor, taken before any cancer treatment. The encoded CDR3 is CASSLGDRGRGNEQYF. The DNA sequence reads TGTGCCAGCAGCTTGGGGGACAGGGGGCGTGGGAACGAGCAGTACTTC.